Below are 27 T cell receptor beta chains sequenced from a single sample in a study of blood T cell repertoires in COVID-19. Libraries were prepared by immunoSEQ multiplex PCR; TCRdb keeps only in-frame clonotypes and omits some of them. Of roughly 65,000 clones in the sample, around four fifths were seen once. Sequencing input: peripheral blood. These receptors were taken from a human donor in a cohort sampled during active COVID-19.

This clone was counted a few times. V gene TRBV10-1 combines with J gene TRBJ1-5, with D hard to call. The V gene lost 8 bases and the J gene lost 8 bases, with 22 bases spanning the gap. Germline V gene data show CDR1 as WNHNN and CDR2 as SYGVQD (reference sequence). This CDR3 comprises 15 residues. CDR3 region: CASPSGISGIEPQHF. CDR3 DNA sequence: TGCGCCAGCCCATCCGGGATCTCTGGTATAGAGCCCCAGCATTTT.

The gene calls are TRBV5-1 and TRBJ2-1; D might be TRBD2 (5 bases). Germline CDR1 is SGHRS and CDR2 is YFSETQ. The length of the CDR3 is 15 residues. Between the trimmed V and J ends, which lost 0 bases and 0 bases, there was a span of 7 bases. CDR3 loop: CASSLGGSSYNEQFF. The CDR3 region has the DNA TGCGCCAGCAGCTTGGGAGGGAGCTCCTACAATGAGCAGTTCTTC.

A single count supports this clone. The chain joins TRBV9 to TRBJ2-1; D is ambiguous. This CDR3 is 13 amino acids long. CDR1 and CDR2 (germline): SGDLS, YYNGEE. Trimming shortened V by 5 bases and J by 4 bases, and 10 bases separated the two germline ends. CDR3 residues: CASSEATYNEQFF. The CDR3, as DNA: TGTGCCAGCAGTGAGGCGACTTACAATGAGCAGTTCTTC.

Only a few counts were recorded for this clone. This chain links TRBV18 with TRBJ2-7, with unresolved D. Trimming pared 3 bases from V and 1 base from J, leaving 4 bases between. The CDR3 has 12 amino acids. Germline CDR1 and CDR2: KGHSH and LQKENI. Here the CDR3 DNA reads TGTGCCAGCTCACCCCCTTCCTACGAGCAGTACTTC. Its translation: CASSPPSYEQYF.

The chain employs TRBV7-6 and TRBJ2-2, with a possible D match to TRBD2 (5 bases). Germline values: CDR1 SGHVS, CDR2 FNYEAQ. The CDR3 is 14 amino acids. Trimming took 3 bases from V and 5 from J, leaving 10 bases between them. The CDR3 DNA is TGTGCCAGCAGCTTGTGGGAGAGAACCGGGGAGCTGTTTTTT. This translates into CASSLWERTGELFF.

This chain joins TRBV30 and TRBJ2-1; 12 bases line up with TRBD2. Trimming took 6 bases from V and 3 from J; bases not matched to a gene: 9. CDR1 and CDR2 from the germline V gene are GTSNPN and SVGIG (reference sequence). This CDR3 region has 16 residues. The CDR3 loop is CACAPGLAGFYNEQFF. For the CDR3, the DNA is TGTGCCTGTGCGCCGGGACTAGCGGGTTTCTACAATGAGCAGTTCTTC.

The chain has TRBV7-4 and TRBJ2-5, with TRBD2 identical over 10 bases. The CDR3 runs to 19 residues. Losses at the gene ends were 3 bases for V and 4 bases for J; bases not matched to a gene: 17. Germline-derived CDR1 and CDR2 are SGHVT and SQSDAQ. The CDR3, as DNA: TGTGCCAGCAGCTTGGAGGCTAGCGGGGGCCCGGGGGCTCGAGAGACCCAGTACTTC. It codes for CASSLEASGGPGARETQYF.

V is TRBV28 and J is TRBJ2-4, with a weak D call TRBD1 (6 bases). The V gene's germline CDR1 is MDHEN and CDR2 SYDVKM. Trimming took 4 bases from V and 7 from J, leaving 17 bases between them. CDR3 length: 15 residues. The DNA for the CDR3 is TGTGCCAGCAGTTCACCCTCCACAGGGCCTAACATTCAGTACTTC. This gives the protein CASSSPSTGPNIQYF.

V is TRBV27 and J is TRBJ2-5, with 13 bases that match TRBD2. The germline V gene has CDR1 MNHEY and CDR2 SMNVEV (reference sequence). This CDR3 spans 17 amino acids. V lost 4 bases, J lost 1 base, and 6 bases stayed unmatched. The CDR3 here is CASSSGLAGTVQETQYF. Written as DNA, the CDR3 is TGTGCCAGCAGTTCGGGACTAGCGGGGACAGTCCAAGAGACCCAGTACTTC.

The CDR3 reads CASRYPGSNQPQHF. In DNA, the CDR3 is TGTGCCAGTAGGTATCCCGGGAGCAATCAGCCCCAGCATTTT. This chain uses TRBV19 with TRBJ1-5; D call uncertain. The CDR3 length is 14 residues. Trimming removed 6 bases at V and 1 base at J, with 10 bases between. The germline V gene has CDR1 LNHDA and CDR2 SQIVND (reference sequence).

There are a few counts of this clone. The chain has TRBV6-5 and TRBJ2-1; a possible D gene is TRBD2 (5 bases). Germline V lookup: CDR1 MNHEY, CDR2 SVGAGI. The CDR3 is 14 residues long. With 6 bases removed from V and 4 bases from J, the gap between germline ends came to 13 bases. The CDR3 bases are TGTGCCAGCAGCCTCAACGGGGTTTACAATGAGCAGTTCTTC. Translation: CASSLNGVYNEQFF.

V and J are TRBV11-2 and TRBJ2-3, with TRBD2 identical over 9 bases. CDR1 and CDR2 from the germline V gene are SGHAT and FQNNGV. J gave up 7 bases and V 4 bases, and 3 bases lay outside the gene matches. The CDR3 has 13 residues. CDR3 DNA: TGTGCCAGCAGCTCCCTAGCGGGGTATACGCAGTATTTT. Protein product: CASSSLAGYTQYF.

The gene calls are TRBV5-1 and TRBJ2-5, with 9 bases lining up with TRBD2. Unmatched junction bases numbered 12, after V lost 3 bases and J lost 3 bases. Per germline, CDR1 SGHRS and CDR2 YFSETQ. The CDR3 is 17 amino acids. The CDR3 DNA is TGCGCCAGCAGCTGGTGGGGTGGTAGCGGGGGTGAAGAGACCCAGTACTTC. Translation: CASSWWGGSGGEETQYF.

This clone was seen only once. This sequence joins TRBV18 and TRBJ2-3, with D possibly TRBD1 on 5 matching bases. The CDR3 totals 14 residues. Trimming shortened V by 3 bases and J by 3 bases, and 10 bases separated the two germline ends. Germline CDR1 KGHSH, CDR2 LQKENI. The CDR3 region is CASSPTVGTDTQYF. Written as DNA, the CDR3 is TGTGCCAGCTCACCGACAGTTGGGACAGATACGCAGTATTTT.

The table lists this clone with a few counts. This sample includes further DNA sequences coding for the same CDR3. V is TRBV7-2 and J is TRBJ1-5, with D possibly TRBD1 on 5 matching bases. The germline V gene has CDR1 SGHTA and CDR2 FQGNSA. Trimming left V 5 bases short and J 4 bases short, with 9 bases between. This CDR3 is 13 amino acids long. CDR3 loop: CASSLDRNQPQHF. CDR3 in DNA: TGTGCCAGCAGCCTTGACAGAAATCAGCCCCAGCATTTT.

This clone was recorded only once. The rearrangement joins TRBV6-5 to TRBJ1-6; D is uncertain. V lost 9 bases, J lost 6 bases, and 15 bases lay in between. CDR1 is MNHEY, CDR2 SVGAGI, per germline. The length of the CDR3 is 14 residues. The CDR3: CASLSGPVNSPLHF. CDR3 DNA sequence: TGTGCCAGTCTTAGCGGACCCGTTAATTCACCCCTCCACTTT.

The chain recombines TRBV12-3 or TRBV12-4 with TRBJ1-1; D perhaps matches TRBD1 (5 bases). Trimming took 10 bases from V and 1 from J, leaving 13 bases between them. This CDR3 region has 13 residues. CDR3 in DNA: TGTGCCACTCACCGTCAGGGGAACACTGAAGCTTTCTTT. It codes for CATHRQGNTEAFF.

CDR3 nucleotides: TGTGCCAGTAATCCACGGGACAGAAATAATTCACCCCTCCACTTT. Translating gives CASNPRDRNNSPLHF. The chain recombines TRBV19 with TRBJ1-6; 7 bases are shared with TRBD1. This CDR3 has 15 amino acids. J was trimmed by 5 bases and V by 7 bases; bases with no gene match: 8. Germline values: CDR1 LNHDA, CDR2 SQIVND (reference sequence).

The chain employs TRBV27 and TRBJ1-5; D is undetermined. The CDR3 covers 13 residues. The V end lost 3 bases, the J end lost 4 bases, and 7 bases lay between the germline ends. Per the germline V gene, CDR1 is MNHEY and CDR2 is SMNVEV (reference sequence). This chain's CDR3 is CASSFRGNQPQHF. The CDR3 bases are TGTGCCAGCAGTTTCCGGGGTAATCAGCCCCAGCATTTT.

This clone was counted a few times. The rearrangement joins TRBV7-3 to TRBJ2-1; 8 bases are shared with TRBD2. J was trimmed by 9 bases and V by 5 bases; bases with no gene match: 12. This CDR3 is built from 15 residues. Germline lookup yields CDR1 SGHTA and CDR2 FQGTGA. DNA of the CDR3: TGTGCCAGCAGCCAGGGACTAGGTCCTGTTGTTGAGCAGTTCTTC. Translating it yields CASSQGLGPVVEQFF.

This chain joins TRBV28 and TRBJ1-2; D is possibly TRBD1 (5 bases). V was clipped by 8 bases and J by 2 bases, with 9 bases between them. The CDR3 is 12 residues long. Looked up from germline, CDR1 is MDHEN and CDR2 is SYDVKM. The CDR3 nucleotides are TGTGCCAGCCGGGAGGGGAACTATGGCTACACCTTC. Residues: CASREGNYGYTF.

The genes are TRBV4-1 and TRBJ2-5; D uncertain. This CDR3 is built from 15 residues. Germline lookup yields CDR1 MGHRA and CDR2 YSYEKL. Trimming pared 0 bases from V and 1 base from J, leaving 9 bases between. The CDR3: CASSQDGAGQETQYF. In DNA, the CDR3 is TGCGCCAGCAGCCAAGATGGTGCAGGCCAAGAGACCCAGTACTTC.

This clone was seen a handful of times. This sequence joins TRBV18 and TRBJ1-5, with TRBD1 matching 8 bases. CDR1 and CDR2 from the germline V gene are KGHSH and LQKENI. The trim removed 3 bases at V and 5 bases at J, leaving 0 bases unmatched. The CDR3 runs to 13 residues. For the CDR3, the DNA is TGTGCCAGCTCACCGACAGGGGATCAGCCCCAGCATTTT. Translated: CASSPTGDQPQHF.

J is TRBJ2-1 and V is TRBV2; tentatively, D is TRBD2 (6 bases). The CDR3 runs 14 residues. Trimming left V 6 bases short and J 6 bases short, with 15 bases between. Germline V gene data show CDR1 as SNHLY and CDR2 as FYNNEI. The CDR3 protein is CASRIEPGGNEQFF. The CDR3 DNA follows: TGTGCCAGCAGAATCGAACCCGGGGGCAATGAGCAGTTCTTC.

This clone was found once. This chain joins TRBV5-1 and TRBJ1-4; the D gene is possibly TRBD1 (5 bases). The CDR3 consists of 13 residues. The ends were cut back, 4 bases at V and 7 bases at J, with 11 bases in the middle. CDR1 SGHRS and CDR2 YFSETQ come from the germline V gene. Here the CDR3 DNA reads TGCGCCAGCAGCCCGGGACTGAGTGAAAAACTGTTTTTT. Translated: CASSPGLSEKLFF.

The chain is built from TRBV28 and TRBJ1-2, with 10 nucleotides matching TRBD1. The V gene's germline CDR1 is MDHEN and CDR2 SYDVKM. The CDR3 runs to 14 residues. The junction had 9 bases not matched to a gene; V was cut back by 6 bases and J by 8 bases. The CDR3 sequence: CASRGTGDEGGYTF. CDR3 sequence (DNA): TGTGCCAGCAGGGGGACAGGGGACGAAGGGGGCTACACCTTC.

This clone was seen once. The rearrangement links TRBV9 to TRBJ2-5; D not resolved. CDR3 length: 15 residues. Germline V gene lookup returns CDR1 SGDLS and CDR2 YYNGEE. V was shortened by 3 bases and J by 2 bases, with 14 bases between the two germline ends. The CDR3 coding sequence is TGTGCCAGCAGCGCCGTTGGAGCACCGCAAGAGACCCAGTACTTC. It encodes CASSAVGAPQETQYF.